This record looks at one TCR beta chain sequence and its context. The CDR3 spans 13 residues. Germline assignment: CDR1 SGHVS and CDR2 FQNEAQ. With 2 bases removed from V and 6 bases from J, the gap between germline ends came to 11 bases. TCRdb's table, derived via immunoSEQ multiplex PCR, lists solely in-frame clones and lacks some. Counted here are approximately 150,000 clones, about 94% occurring once; the ten biggest clones make up roughly 0.7%. These data belong to a study of control samples from healthy donors and cancer patients. Sequenced material: blood. The chain combines TRBV7-8 with TRBJ2-7; D unresolved. The TCR was taken from a woman in her 30s in good health. DNA of the CDR3: TGTGCCAGCAGCTTACTCGAGTCGGGCGAGCAGTACTTC. Its translation is CASSLLESGEQYF.